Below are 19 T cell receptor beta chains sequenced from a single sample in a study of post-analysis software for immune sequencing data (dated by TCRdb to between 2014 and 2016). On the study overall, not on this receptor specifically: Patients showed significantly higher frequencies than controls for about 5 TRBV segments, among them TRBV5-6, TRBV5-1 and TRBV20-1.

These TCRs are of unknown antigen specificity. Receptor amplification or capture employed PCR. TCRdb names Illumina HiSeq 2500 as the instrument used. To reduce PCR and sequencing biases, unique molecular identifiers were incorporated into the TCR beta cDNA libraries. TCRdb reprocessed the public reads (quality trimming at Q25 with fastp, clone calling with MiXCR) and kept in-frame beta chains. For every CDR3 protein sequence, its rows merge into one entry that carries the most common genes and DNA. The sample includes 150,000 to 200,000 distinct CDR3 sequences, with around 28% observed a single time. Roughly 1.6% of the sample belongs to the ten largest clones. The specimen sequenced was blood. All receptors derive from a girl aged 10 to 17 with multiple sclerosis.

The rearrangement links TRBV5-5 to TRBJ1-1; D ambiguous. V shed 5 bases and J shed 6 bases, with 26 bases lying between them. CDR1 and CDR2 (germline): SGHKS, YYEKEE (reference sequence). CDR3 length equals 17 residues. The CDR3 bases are TGTGCCAGCAGGGGCAAATCGGGAGAGGAGGTCGTCCCTGAAGCTTTCTTT. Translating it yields CASRGKSGEEVVPEAFF.

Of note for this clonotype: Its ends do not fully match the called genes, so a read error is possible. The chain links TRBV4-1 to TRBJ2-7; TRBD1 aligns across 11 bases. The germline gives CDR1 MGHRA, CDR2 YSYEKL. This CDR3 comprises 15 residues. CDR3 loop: CASSQGQGGGYEQYF. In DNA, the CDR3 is TGCGCTAGCAGCCAGGGACAGGGGGGAGGGTACGAGCAGTACTTC.

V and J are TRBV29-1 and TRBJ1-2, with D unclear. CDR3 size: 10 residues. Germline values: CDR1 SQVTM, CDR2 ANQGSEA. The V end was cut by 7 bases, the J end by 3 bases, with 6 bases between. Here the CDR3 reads CSAGDYGYTF. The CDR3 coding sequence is TGCAGCGCCGGGGACTATGGCTACACCTTC.

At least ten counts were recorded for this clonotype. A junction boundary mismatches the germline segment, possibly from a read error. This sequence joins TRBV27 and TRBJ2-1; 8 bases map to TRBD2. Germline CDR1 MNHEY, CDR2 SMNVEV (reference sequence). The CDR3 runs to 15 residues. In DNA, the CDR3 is TGTGCCAGCAATTTAGCGGGACAAAGCTACAATGAGCAGTTCTTC. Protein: CASNLAGQSYNEQFF.

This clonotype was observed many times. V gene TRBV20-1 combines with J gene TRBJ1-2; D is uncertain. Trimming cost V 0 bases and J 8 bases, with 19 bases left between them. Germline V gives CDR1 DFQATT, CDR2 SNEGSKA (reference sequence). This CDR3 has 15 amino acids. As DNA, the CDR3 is TGCAGTGCTAGAGATCTCGCGACAAACTTTGTGGGCTACACCTTC. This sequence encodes CSARDLATNFVGYTF.

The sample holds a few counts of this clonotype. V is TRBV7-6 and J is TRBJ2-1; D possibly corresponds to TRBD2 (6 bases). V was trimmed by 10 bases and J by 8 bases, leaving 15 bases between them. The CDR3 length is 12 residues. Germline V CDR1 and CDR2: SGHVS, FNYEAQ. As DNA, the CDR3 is TGTGCCATTCGGAGGGAGTGGGATGAGCAGTTCTTC. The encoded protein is CAIRREWDEQFF.

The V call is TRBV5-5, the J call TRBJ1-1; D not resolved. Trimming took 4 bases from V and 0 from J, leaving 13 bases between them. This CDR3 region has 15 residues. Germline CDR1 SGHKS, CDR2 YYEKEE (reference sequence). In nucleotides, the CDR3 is TGTGCCAGCAGCCCAACCGGGCCCCTGAACACTGAAGCTTTCTTT. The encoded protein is CASSPTGPLNTEAFF.

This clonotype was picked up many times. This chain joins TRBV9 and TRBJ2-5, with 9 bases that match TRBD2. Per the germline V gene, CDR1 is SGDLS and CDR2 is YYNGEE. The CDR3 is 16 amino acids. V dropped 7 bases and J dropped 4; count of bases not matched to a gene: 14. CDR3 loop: CASHPLAGGSAETQYF. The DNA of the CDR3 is TGTGCCAGCCATCCCCTGGCGGGAGGGAGTGCAGAGACCCAGTACTTC.

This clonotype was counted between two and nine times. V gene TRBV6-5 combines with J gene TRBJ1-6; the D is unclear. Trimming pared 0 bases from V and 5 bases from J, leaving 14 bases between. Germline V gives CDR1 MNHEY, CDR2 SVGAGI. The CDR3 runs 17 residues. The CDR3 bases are TGTGCCAGCAGTTACTCATCCGGGGAAAGAGATAATTCACCCCTCCACTTT. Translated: CASSYSSGERDNSPLHF.

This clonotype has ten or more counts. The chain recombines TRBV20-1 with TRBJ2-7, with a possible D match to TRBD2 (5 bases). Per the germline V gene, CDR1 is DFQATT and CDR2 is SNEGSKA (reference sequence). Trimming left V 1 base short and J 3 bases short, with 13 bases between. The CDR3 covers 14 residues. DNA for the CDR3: TGCAGTGCTAGAGGGCTGGAGGAATACTACGAGCAGTACTTC. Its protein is CSARGLEEYYEQYF.

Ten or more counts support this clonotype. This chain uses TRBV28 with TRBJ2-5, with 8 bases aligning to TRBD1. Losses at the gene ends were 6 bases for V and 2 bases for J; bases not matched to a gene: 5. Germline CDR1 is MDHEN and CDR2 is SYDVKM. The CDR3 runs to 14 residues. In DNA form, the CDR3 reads TGTGCCAGCAGGCTGACAGGGGCTCAAGAGACCCAGTACTTC. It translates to CASRLTGAQETQYF.

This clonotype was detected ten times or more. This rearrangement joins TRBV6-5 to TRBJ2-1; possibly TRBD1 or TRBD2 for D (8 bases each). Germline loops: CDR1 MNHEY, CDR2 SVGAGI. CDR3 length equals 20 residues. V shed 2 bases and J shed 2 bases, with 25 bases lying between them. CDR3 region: CASSYRPPGGFGRAYNEQFF. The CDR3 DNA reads TGTGCCAGCAGTTACAGACCCCCAGGGGGCTTCGGGAGGGCCTACAATGAGCAGTTCTTC.

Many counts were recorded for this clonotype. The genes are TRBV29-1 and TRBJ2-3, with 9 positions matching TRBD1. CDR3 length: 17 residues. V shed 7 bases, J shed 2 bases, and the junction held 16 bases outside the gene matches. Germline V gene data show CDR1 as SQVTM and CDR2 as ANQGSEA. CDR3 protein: CSALLTKGQGLTDTQYF. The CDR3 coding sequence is TGCAGCGCTTTGTTAACAAAGGGACAGGGACTCACAGATACGCAGTATTTT.

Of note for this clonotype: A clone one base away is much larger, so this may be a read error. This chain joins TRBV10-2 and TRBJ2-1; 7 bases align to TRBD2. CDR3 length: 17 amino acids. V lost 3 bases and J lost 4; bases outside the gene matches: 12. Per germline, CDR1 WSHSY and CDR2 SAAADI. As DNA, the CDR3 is TGCGCCAGCAGTGATAGCGGGTGGGCTAGCGGTTACAATGAGCAGTTCTTC. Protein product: CASSDSGWASGYNEQFF.

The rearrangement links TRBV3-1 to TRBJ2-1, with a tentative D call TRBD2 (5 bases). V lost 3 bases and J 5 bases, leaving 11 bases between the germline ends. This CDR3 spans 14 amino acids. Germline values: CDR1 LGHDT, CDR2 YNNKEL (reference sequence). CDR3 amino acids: CASSQIGLDNEQFF. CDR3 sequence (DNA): TGTGCCAGCAGCCAGATTGGACTTGACAATGAGCAGTTCTTC.

Here the CDR3 reads CASSQGLGGRGRDEQFF. In nucleotides, the CDR3 is TGCGCCAGCAGCCAAGGGTTAGGCGGGAGGGGTAGGGATGAGCAGTTCTTC. The genes are TRBV4-1 and TRBJ2-1; 9 nucleotides agree with TRBD2. The CDR3 has 17 residues. J was trimmed by 8 bases and V by 1 base; bases with no gene match: 12. CDR1 MGHRA and CDR2 YSYEKL come from the germline V gene.

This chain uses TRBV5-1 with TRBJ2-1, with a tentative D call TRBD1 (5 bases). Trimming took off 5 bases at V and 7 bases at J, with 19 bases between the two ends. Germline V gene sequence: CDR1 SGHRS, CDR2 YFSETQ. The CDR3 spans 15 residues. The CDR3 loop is CASSSSIKPGNEQFF. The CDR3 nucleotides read TGCGCCAGCAGTTCCTCCATCAAACCAGGGAATGAGCAGTTCTTC.

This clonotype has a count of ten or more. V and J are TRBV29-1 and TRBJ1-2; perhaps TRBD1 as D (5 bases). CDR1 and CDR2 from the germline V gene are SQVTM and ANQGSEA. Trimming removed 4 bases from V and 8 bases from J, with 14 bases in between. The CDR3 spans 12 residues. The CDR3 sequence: CSVVRADGGYTF. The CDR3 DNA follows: TGCAGCGTTGTCAGGGCAGATGGGGGCTACACCTTC.

The CDR3 is CASSESWGSATQYF. CDR3 coding DNA: TGTGCCAGCAGTGAAAGTTGGGGGTCAGCTACGCAGTATTTT. This chain links TRBV2 with TRBJ2-3, with D perhaps being TRBD1 or TRBD2 (5 bases each). Germline CDR1 reads SNHLY; CDR2 reads FYNNEI. The CDR3 contains 14 residues. Trimming shortened V by 2 bases and J by 8 bases, and 14 bases separated the two germline ends.